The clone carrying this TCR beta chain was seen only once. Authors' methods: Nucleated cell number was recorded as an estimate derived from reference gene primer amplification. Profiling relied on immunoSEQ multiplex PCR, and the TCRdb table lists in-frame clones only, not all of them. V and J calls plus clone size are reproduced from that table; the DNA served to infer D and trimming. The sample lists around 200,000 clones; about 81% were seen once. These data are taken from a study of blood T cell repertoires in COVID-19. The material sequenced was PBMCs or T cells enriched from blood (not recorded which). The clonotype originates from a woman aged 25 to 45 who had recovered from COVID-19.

DNA for the CDR3: TGCGCCAGCAACCCCGGCGGGGCTAACTATGGCTACACCTTC. Translating gives CASNPGGANYGYTF. The chain is built from TRBV5-1 and TRBJ1-2, with no clear D. V lost 6 bases and J lost 0, with 12 bases in between. The germline gives CDR1 SGHRS, CDR2 YFSETQ. The length of the CDR3 is 14 residues.